The 16 T cell receptor beta chains below come from one sample, sequenced in a study of blood T cell repertoires in COVID-19. The method was immunoSEQ multiplex PCR; TCRdb's version includes in-frame clones alone and lacks a portion of them. The table includes about 480,000 clones, about 89% detected once. The sequenced sample was peripheral blood. The receptors stem from a woman between 45 and 65 years old with COVID-19, enrolled during active disease.

The genes are TRBV18 and TRBJ1-1, with 7 bases lining up with TRBD1. The CDR3 extends over 16 amino acids. Germline V gives CDR1 KGHSH, CDR2 LQKENI. The junction had 10 bases not matched to a gene; V was cut back by 3 bases and J by 3 bases. The DNA for the CDR3 is TGTGCCAGCTCACCCTACAGGGGCCATTGGGACACTGAAGCTTTCTTT. Translated: CASSPYRGHWDTEAFF.

The CDR3 protein is CASSLAPDSGANVLTF. The DNA of the CDR3 is TGTGCCAGCAGCTTGGCCCCAGACTCTGGGGCCAACGTCCTGACTTTC. The chain links TRBV5-4 to TRBJ2-6; D gene uncertain. V was clipped by 0 bases and J by 0 bases, with 7 bases between them. The CDR3 runs 16 residues. Germline CDR1 and CDR2: SGHNT and YYREEE (reference sequence).

J is TRBJ1-3 and V is TRBV19, with a possible D match to TRBD1 (5 bases). This CDR3 has 17 amino acids. Germline values: CDR1 LNHDA, CDR2 SQIVND (reference sequence). With 3 bases removed from V and 0 bases from J, the gap between germline ends came to 15 bases. The CDR3 region is CASSMDVRGTSGNTIYF. CDR3 coding DNA: TGTGCCAGTAGTATGGACGTGCGGGGGACCTCTGGAAACACCATATATTTT.

The chain has TRBV19 and TRBJ1-5; D unclear. V was clipped by 5 bases and J by 4 bases, with 18 bases between them. CDR3 length equals 16 residues. Germline V gene data show CDR1 as LNHDA and CDR2 as SQIVND (reference sequence). The CDR3 here is CASSPLARRRNQPQHF. The CDR3 region has the DNA TGTGCCAGTAGTCCTCTCGCGCGGCGGCGGAATCAGCCCCAGCATTTT. Together with reference TRBV19 and TRBJ1-5, the CDR3 gives the full variable domain: DGGITQSPKYLFRKEGQNVTLSCEQNLNHDAMYWYRQDPGQGLRLIYYSQIVNDFQKGDIAEGYSVSREKKESFPLTVTSAQKNPTAFYLCASSPLARRRNQPQHFGDGTRLSIL.

J is TRBJ2-4 and V is TRBV5-6; TRBD1 agrees at 7 bases. V lost 0 bases and J lost 9; bases outside the gene matches: 9. The CDR3 loop spans 15 amino acids. Germline CDR1 is SGHDT and CDR2 is YYEEEE. The CDR3 DNA sequence: TGTGCCAGCAGCTTGGTGGTGACAGGGCGAGGCATTCAGTACTTC. Translating gives CASSLVVTGRGIQYF.

This clone was detected only a few times. The chain combines TRBV18 with TRBJ1-1, with 7 positions matching TRBD1. The CDR3 consists of 15 residues. Germline CDR1 is KGHSH and CDR2 is LQKENI. V lost 6 bases and J lost 4; bases outside the gene matches: 11. As DNA, the CDR3 is TGTGCCAGCTCCCCGGATAGACAGGGCAGCACTGAAGCTTTCTTT. This gives the protein CASSPDRQGSTEAFF.

The chain joins TRBV5-1 to TRBJ2-7; 11 nucleotides line up with TRBD2. J gave up 2 bases and V 4 bases, and 14 bases lay outside the gene matches. The germline V gene encodes CDR1 SGHRS and CDR2 YFSETQ. CDR3 length: 18 amino acids. CDR3 DNA sequence: TGCGCCAGCAGCCTGAGGCCTAGCGGGGGGCCCACCACCTACGAGCAGTACTTC. It translates to CASSLRPSGGPTTYEQYF.

The chain links TRBV28 to TRBJ1-4; no definite D call. The CDR3 contains 15 residues. Germline CDR1 and CDR2: MDHEN and SYDVKM. V was clipped by 2 bases and J by 0 bases, with 7 bases between them. CDR3 sequence (DNA): TGTGCCAGCAGTTTAGAGGGTACAACTAATGAAAAACTGTTTTTT. Amino acid sequence: CASSLEGTTNEKLFF.

V and J are TRBV2 and TRBJ2-7, with 8 bases lining up with TRBD1. The CDR3 has 15 residues. Germline trimming cut 8 bases from V and 4 bases from J; bases unmatched to any gene: 13. CDR1 SNHLY and CDR2 FYNNEI come from the germline V gene. The CDR3 DNA reads TGTGCCAGCGCGTCATTGCAGGGGGCTAAGTACGAGCAGTACTTC. It specifies CASASLQGAKYEQYF.

This chain connects TRBV29-1 to TRBJ1-1, with no clear D. Looked up from germline, CDR1 is SQVTM and CDR2 is ANQGSEA. The CDR3 is 12 amino acids. V dropped 5 bases and J dropped 1 base, with 8 bases sitting between them. CDR3 residues: CSVWAGNTEAFF. CDR3 bases: TGCAGCGTTTGGGCAGGGAACACTGAAGCTTTCTTT.

The V gene is TRBV19, the J gene TRBJ1-1; 10 bases match TRBD1. V lost 7 bases and J lost 2; bases outside the gene matches: 7. There are 15 residues in the CDR3. CDR1 LNHDA and CDR2 SQIVND come from the germline V gene (reference sequence). CDR3 protein: CASIRGTGDNTEAFF. In nucleotides, the CDR3 is TGTGCCAGTATCAGGGGGACAGGGGATAACACTGAAGCTTTCTTT.

The genes are TRBV30 and TRBJ2-1; D remains ambiguous. The V end was cut by 2 bases, the J end by 5 bases, with 7 bases between. Germline V lookup: CDR1 GTSNPN, CDR2 SVGIG (reference sequence). This CDR3 comprises 12 residues. This CDR3 reads CAWSSANNEQFF. The DNA for the CDR3 is TGTGCCTGGAGTTCCGCTAACAATGAGCAGTTCTTC.

The V and J genes are TRBV7-8 and TRBJ1-3, with unresolved D. There are 15 residues in the CDR3. CDR1 and CDR2 from the germline V gene are SGHVS and FQNEAQ. V shed 5 bases and J shed 0 bases, with 11 bases lying between them. The chain's CDR3 is CASSPSRTSGNTIYF. The CDR3 DNA follows: TGTGCCAGCAGCCCTAGCAGGACCTCTGGAAACACCATATATTTT. Together with reference TRBV7-8 and TRBJ1-3, the CDR3 gives the full variable domain: GAGVSQSPRYKVAKRGQDVALRCDPISGHVSLFWYQQALGQGPEFLTYFQNEAQLDKSGLPSDRFFAERPEGSVSTLKIQRTQQEDSAVYLCASSPSRTSGNTIYFGEGSWLTVV.

The CDR3: CSVRQDPNNEQFF. Written as DNA, the CDR3 is TGCAGCGTTAGACAGGACCCCAACAATGAGCAGTTCTTC. V usage is TRBV29-1 and J usage is TRBJ2-1, with a weak D call TRBD1 (6 bases). Trimming shortened V by 5 bases and J by 5 bases, and 13 bases separated the two germline ends. Germline V gene lookup returns CDR1 SQVTM and CDR2 ANQGSEA. This CDR3 region has 13 residues.

This clone has a handful of counts. The J gene is TRBJ2-2, the V gene TRBV2; tentatively, D is TRBD1 (5 bases). Trimming removed 4 bases from V and 3 bases from J, with 9 bases in between. This CDR3 is 14 amino acids long. The V gene's germline CDR1 is SNHLY and CDR2 FYNNEI. CDR3 region: CASSADSYTGELFF. The DNA of the CDR3 is TGTGCCAGCAGTGCCGACAGTTACACCGGGGAGCTGTTTTTT.

The chain combines TRBV7-2 with TRBJ2-1; 7 bases align to TRBD2. This CDR3 is built from 15 residues. Trimming cost V 5 bases and J 5 bases; bases outside gene matches: 9. Germline assignment: CDR1 SGHTA and CDR2 FQGNSA. CDR3 residues: CASSPRLAGDNEQFF. DNA for the CDR3: TGTGCCAGCAGCCCCCGACTAGCTGGAGACAATGAGCAGTTCTTC.